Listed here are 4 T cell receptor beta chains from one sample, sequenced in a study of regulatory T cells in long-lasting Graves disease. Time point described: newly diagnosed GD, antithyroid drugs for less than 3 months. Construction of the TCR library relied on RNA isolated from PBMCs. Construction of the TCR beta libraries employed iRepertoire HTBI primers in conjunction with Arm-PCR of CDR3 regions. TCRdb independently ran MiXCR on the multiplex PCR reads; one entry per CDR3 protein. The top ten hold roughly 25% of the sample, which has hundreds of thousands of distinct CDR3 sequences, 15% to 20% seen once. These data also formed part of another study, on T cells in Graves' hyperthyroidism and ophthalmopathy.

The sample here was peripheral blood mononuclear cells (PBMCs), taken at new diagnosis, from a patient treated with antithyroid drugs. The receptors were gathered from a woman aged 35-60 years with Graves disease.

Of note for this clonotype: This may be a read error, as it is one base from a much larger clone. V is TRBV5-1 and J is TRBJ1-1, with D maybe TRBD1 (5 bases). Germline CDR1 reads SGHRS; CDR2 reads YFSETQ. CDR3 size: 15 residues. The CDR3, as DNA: TGCGCCAGCAGCCGAGCGGAGGGGACGAACACTGAAGCTCTCTTT. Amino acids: CASSRAEGTNTEALF.

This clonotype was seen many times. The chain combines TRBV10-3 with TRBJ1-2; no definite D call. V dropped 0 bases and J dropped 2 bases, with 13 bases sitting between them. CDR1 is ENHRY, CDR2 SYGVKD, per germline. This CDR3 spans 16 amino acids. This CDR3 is CAISESSTLGNYGYTF. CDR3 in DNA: TGTGCCATCAGTGAGTCGAGTACACTTGGCAACTATGGCTACACCTTC.

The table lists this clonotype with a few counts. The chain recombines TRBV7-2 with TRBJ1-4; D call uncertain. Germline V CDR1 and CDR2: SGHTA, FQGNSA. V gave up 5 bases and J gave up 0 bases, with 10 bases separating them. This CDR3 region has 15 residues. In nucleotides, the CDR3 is TGTGCCAGCAGCACAGTGGCATCAACTAATGAAAAACTGTTTTTT. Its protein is CASSTVASTNEKLFF.

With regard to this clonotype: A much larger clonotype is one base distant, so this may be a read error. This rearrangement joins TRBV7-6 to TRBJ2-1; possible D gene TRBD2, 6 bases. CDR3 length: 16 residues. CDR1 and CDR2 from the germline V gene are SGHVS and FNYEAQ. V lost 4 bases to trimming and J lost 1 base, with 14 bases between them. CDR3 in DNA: TGTGCCAGCAGCTCTCTAGCGAGGGCGTCCTACAATGAGCAGTTCTTC. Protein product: CASSSLARASYNEQFF.